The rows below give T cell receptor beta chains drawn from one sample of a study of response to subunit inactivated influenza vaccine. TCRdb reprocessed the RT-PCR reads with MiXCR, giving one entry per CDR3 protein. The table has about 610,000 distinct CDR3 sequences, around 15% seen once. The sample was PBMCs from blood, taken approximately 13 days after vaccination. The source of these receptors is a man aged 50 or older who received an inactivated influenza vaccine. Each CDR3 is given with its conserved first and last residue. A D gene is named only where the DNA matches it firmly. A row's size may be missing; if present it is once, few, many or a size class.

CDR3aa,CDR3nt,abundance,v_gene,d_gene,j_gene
CASSKVDRGLYEQYF,TGTGCCAGCAGCAAAGTGGACAGGGGGCTATACGAGCAGTACTTC,few,TRBV21-1,.,TRBJ2-7
CASSSRTRGGHGEQYF,TGTGCCAGCAGCTCCAGGACGCGGGGGGGCCATGGCGAGCAGTACTTC,.,TRBV11-2,TRBD2,TRBJ2-7
CASRTGTGADTQYF,TGTGCCAGCAGGACCGGGACAGGGGCGGATACGCAGTATTTT,.,TRBV25-1,TRBD1,TRBJ2-3
CASSSLLFWMWQFF,TGTGCCAGCAGCTCGCTTCTGTTCTGGATGTGGCAGTTCTTC,.,TRBV11-2,.,TRBJ2-1
CSARSLQGSSYNSPLHF,TGCAGTGCTAGAAGTCTCCAGGGCAGCTCCTATAATTCACCCCTCCACTTT,many,TRBV20-1,.,TRBJ1-6
CATRVVNEQFF,TGTGCCACCCGAGTGGTTAATGAGCAGTTCTTC,.,TRBV19,.,TRBJ2-1
CATSGDRGRGKTQYF,TGTGCCACGTCTGGGGACAGGGGGCGCGGGAAGACCCAGTACTTC,few,TRBV15,TRBD1,TRBJ2-5
CATSRYPRTGEGQETQYF,TGTGCCACCAGCAGATATCCCCGGACAGGGGAGGGGCAAGAGACCCAGTACTTC,.,TRBV15,TRBD1,TRBJ2-5
CASSVEPTSLSYEQYF,TGTGCCAGCAGCGTAGAACCGACTAGTCTCTCCTACGAGCAGTACTTC,.,TRBV9,.,TRBJ2-7
CSARPKTGSRGRGTYEQYF,TGCAGTGCTAGACCTAAGACAGGGAGTCGCGGGAGAGGAACCTACGAGCAGTACTTC,.,TRBV20-1,.,TRBJ2-7
CASRTTGTGNNEQFF,TGTGCCAGCAGAACAACCGGGACAGGTAACAATGAGCAGTTCTTC,few,TRBV6-1,TRBD1,TRBJ2-1
CASSTSTSGRGYEQYF,TGCGCCAGCAGCACGTCGACTAGCGGGAGAGGATACGAGCAGTACTTC,many,TRBV5-1,TRBD2,TRBJ2-7
CASSQGTGYEQFF,TGTGCCAGCAGCCAAGGTACAGGGTATGAGCAGTTCTTC,few,TRBV3-1,.,TRBJ2-1
CASRKGRLAVSTDTQYF,TGTGCCAGCAGGAAAGGTAGGCTGGCGGTAAGCACAGATACGCAGTATTTT,many,TRBV9,.,TRBJ2-3
CASSPPGTVPYEQYF,TGTGCCAGCTCACCACCGGGGACAGTCCCCTACGAGCAGTACTTC,once,TRBV18,TRBD1,TRBJ2-7
CASSQAWGPQETQYF,TGCGCCAGCAGCCAAGCGTGGGGGCCCCAAGAGACCCAGTACTTC,many,TRBV4-3,.,TRBJ2-5
CASSFSNRRLAAETQYF,TGTGCCAGCAGCTTCTCTAACCGGAGACTAGCGGCAGAGACCCAGTACTTC,few,TRBV11-2,TRBD2,TRBJ2-5
CASSEPGQGYMAYEQYF,TGTGCCAGCAGCGAGCCGGGACAGGGGTACATGGCCTACGAGCAGTACTTC,.,TRBV21-1,.,TRBJ2-7
CASSLAGGPGDEQFF,TGCGCCAGCAGCTTGGCCGGGGGTCCTGGGGATGAGCAGTTCTTC,.,TRBV5-1,.,TRBJ2-1
CASRKTTGETEAFF,TGTGCCAGCAGAAAGACGACAGGGGAAACTGAAGCTTTCTTT,few,TRBV25-1,TRBD1,TRBJ1-1
CSARRGAASYEQYF,TGCAGTGCTCGCAGGGGGGCGGCTTCCTACGAGCAGTACTTC,.,TRBV20-1,.,TRBJ2-7
CASSLVGESYNEQFF,TGTGCCAGCAGCTTAGTGGGGGAGTCCTACAATGAGCAGTTCTTC,many,TRBV5-1,.,TRBJ2-1
CSARANLAGGPYEQYF,TGCAGTGCTAGAGCGAATTTAGCGGGAGGACCCTACGAGCAGTACTTC,.,TRBV20-1,TRBD2,TRBJ2-7
CSARVRSKNIQYF,TGCAGTGCTAGGGTGCGCTCCAAAAACATTCAGTACTTC,few,TRBV20-1,.,TRBJ2-4
CSASGGSGANVLTF,TGCAGTGCTAGTGGTGGCTCTGGGGCCAACGTCCTGACTTTC,.,TRBV20-1,.,TRBJ2-6
CSATRGRGLSYNSPLHF,TGCAGTGCCACCCGGGGCAGGGGGCTTTCCTATAATTCACCCCTCCACTTT,.,TRBV20-1,TRBD1,TRBJ1-6
CASSFGITNTGELFF,TGTGCCAGCAGCTTTGGGATTACGAACACCGGGGAGCTGTTTTTT,.,TRBV7-9,.,TRBJ2-2
CASSSTGTSGANVLTF,TGTGCCAGCAGCTCGACTGGGACATCCGGGGCCAACGTCCTGACTTTC,.,TRBV5-5,.,TRBJ2-6
CASSEGGALPGQPQHF,TGTGCCAGCAGCGAGGGGGGGGCCCTCCCGGGGCAGCCCCAGCATTTT,.,TRBV12-3/TRBV12-4,.,TRBJ1-5
CATSDRENTEAFF,TGTGCCACCAGCGACAGGGAAAACACTGAAGCTTTCTTT,.,TRBV15,TRBD1,TRBJ1-1
CASSPRAANTEAFF,TGTGCCAGCAGTCCCCGAGCAGCGAACACTGAAGCTTTCTTT,.,TRBV2,.,TRBJ1-1
CSVEPSEDTQYF,TGCAGCGTTGAACCTTCGGAAGATACGCAGTATTTT,few,TRBV29-1,.,TRBJ2-3
CASSLVGVFRSGQETYEQYF,TGTGCCAGCAGCTTAGTCGGTGTGTTTCGGAGTGGTCAGGAAACCTACGAGCAGTACTTC,few,TRBV11-2,.,TRBJ2-7
CASRVGLLTYNEQFF,TGCGCCAGCAGGGTGGGGTTATTGACCTACAATGAGCAGTTCTTC,.,TRBV5-1,.,TRBJ2-1
CASSYSGQGREQYF,TGTGCCAGCAGTTACAGTGGACAGGGCCGCGAGCAGTACTTC,.,TRBV6-5,TRBD1,TRBJ2-7
CASRNMRRVGYNEQFF,TGTGCCAGCAGGAACATGAGGAGGGTGGGTTATAATGAGCAGTTCTTC,.,TRBV28,.,TRBJ2-1
CASSQGLGDYSGNTIYF,TGTGCCAGCAGCCAAGGCCTGGGGGACTACTCTGGAAACACCATATATTTT,.,TRBV14,.,TRBJ1-3
CASTTGIKQPQHF,TGTGCCAGCACCACAGGGATAAAGCAGCCCCAGCATTTT,.,TRBV6-6,.,TRBJ1-5
CASSSGVEQYF,TGTGCCAGCAGTTCAGGGGTAGAGCAGTACTTC,many,TRBV12-3/TRBV12-4,.,TRBJ2-7
CSASRPSYNEQFF,TGCAGTGCTAGCCGGCCGTCCTACAATGAGCAGTTCTTC,.,TRBV20-1,.,TRBJ2-1
CSGGPNTYEQYF,TGCAGCGGAGGACCTAACACCTACGAGCAGTACTTC,few,TRBV29-1,.,TRBJ2-7
CASSQRQGRGKNIQYF,TGTGCCAGCTCACAGCGACAGGGGCGCGGCAAAAACATTCAGTACTTC,.,TRBV18,TRBD1,TRBJ2-4
CASSYSMWRGDYEQYF,TGTGCCAGCAGTTACTCGATGTGGAGAGGGGACTACGAGCAGTACTTC,.,TRBV6-2/TRBV6-3,.,TRBJ2-7
CSVRPDRGSGELFF,TGCAGCGTCAGACCTGACAGGGGGTCCGGGGAGCTGTTTTTT,few,TRBV29-1,TRBD1,TRBJ2-2
CSARTGSSSYNSPLHF,TGCAGTGCACGAACAGGGAGCAGCTCCTATAATTCACCCCTCCACTTT,few,TRBV20-1,.,TRBJ1-6
CSVRARATGELFF,TGCAGCGTCCGGGCTCGGGCCACCGGGGAGCTGTTTTTT,.,TRBV29-1,.,TRBJ2-2
CSAPGQGSNQPQHF,TGCAGTGCGCCGGGACAGGGCAGCAATCAGCCCCAGCATTTT,few,TRBV20-1,TRBD1,TRBJ1-5
CASSAQTGVQETQYF,TGTGCCAGCAGCGCTCAGACAGGGGTCCAAGAGACCCAGTACTTC,many,TRBV7-2,TRBD1,TRBJ2-5
CASSSFPGTGDGDEQYF,TGTGCCAGCAGCTCCTTTCCCGGGACAGGGGACGGGGACGAGCAGTACTTC,few,TRBV7-9,TRBD1,TRBJ2-7
CASSTAGGRTDTQYF,TGTGCCAGCAGCACAGCGGGGGGCCGCACAGATACGCAGTATTTT,few,TRBV7-9,TRBD2,TRBJ2-3
CSVVAVWGQETQYF,TGCAGCGTTGTGGCCGTCTGGGGCCAAGAGACCCAGTACTTC,few,TRBV29-1,.,TRBJ2-5